This T cell receptor beta chain was captured in a study of CD8 T cells in Susac syndrome. Random hexamers were used to reverse transcribe the RNA input (about 0.45 to 1 ug). Coverage of TCR beta CDR3 amplification by immunoSEQ multiplex PCR extended to 54 Vbeta and 13 Jbeta. MiXCR, run by TCRdb on the immunoSEQ multiplex PCR reads, gives a single entry per CDR3 protein. The sample carries some 150,000 distinct CDR3 sequences, just under 97% recorded once. This CDR3 has 12 residues. V dropped 3 bases and J dropped 9 bases, with 12 bases sitting between them. Looked up from germline, CDR1 is SQVTM and CDR2 is ANQGSEA. Treatment-naive patients with stable or active relapsing-remitting disease were the multiple sclerosis controls. TEMRA cells underwent FACS enrichment and CD8+ and CD4+ T cells underwent negative isolation.

This chain uses TRBV29-1 with TRBJ1-3, with D possibly TRBD1 on 5 matching bases. This sequence originates from a human donor with multiple sclerosis. Sequencing was performed on CD8+ T cells from PBMCs. The CDR3 sequence is CSVEAGAGTIYF. The DNA for the CDR3 is TGCAGCGTTGAGGCTGGGGCCGGCACCATATATTTT.